This entry is about one T cell receptor (beta chain). The antigen is undetermined. This sample was included in a study of T-cell memory formation after mild COVID-19. Looking at the study overall: Largely donor-specific TCR clusters were found.

The V gene's germline CDR1 is SGHVS and CDR2 FNYEAQ. CDR3 length: 17 amino acids. The J segment lost 7 bases and the V segment lost 1 base, leaving 8 bases of the junction unmatched. Barcoded TCR alpha and TCR beta cDNA libraries with UMIs came from 5'RACE using constant-segment primers. TCRdb itself ran the 5' RACE reads through MiXCR, one entry per CDR3 protein. The table includes under 250,000 distinct CDR3 sequences, under 30% detected once. Broader study findings: Pre-infection memory carried some responding clones, suggesting that cross-reactive memory joined. A balance of CD4 and CD8 characterized clones contracting day 15 to 85, whereas later expanders leaned CD4+.

What was sequenced was PBMCs or a T cell subset sorted from them (not recorded which). This receptor was taken from an adult woman who had mild COVID-19 (a few samples of this study predate the infection). Cell type and time point are not known. The chain employs TRBV7-6 and TRBJ2-1; 12 nucleotides line up with TRBD2. In DNA form, the CDR3 reads TGTGCCAGCAGCTTAGGGGCTGGGACTAGCGGGTTAAATGAGCAGTTCTTC. Encoded protein: CASSLGAGTSGLNEQFF.